This T cell receptor (beta chain) was recovered during a study of blood T cell repertoires in COVID-19 (dated by TCRdb to about 2020). Regarding the research as a whole: Samples from collaborators originated in the United States, Italy and Spain and spanned both the acute and convalescent phases of COVID-19. Nearly every sample came with metadata listing a de-identified subject ID, COVID-19 status, age in years and sex. The prospective study material was composed of cDNA or gDNA derived from T cells, B-cell-depleted T cells, or PBMCs. Samples came from the ongoing ImmuneRACE study (first 160 participants) plus 1,254 subjects from 6 global collaborators. The repertoires were made available in a free public database intended to serve as a resource for research on the immune response to SARS-CoV-2. Where available, HLA class I and class II types were taken from metadata supplied by the sample provider and were not determined by assay-based typing. Subjects who had been exposed to COVID-19, were actively infected with it, or had recovered from it provided the deeply sampled blood TCRbeta repertoires that made up the dataset. What the study reported, not specific to this receptor: Clinical and demographic metadata were provided uncurated, with the amount varying by source and participant.

The immunoSEQ Assay, a bias-controlled multiplex PCR, was used to amplify TCRbeta CDR3 regions from genomic DNA. Per the source publication's procedure: Within the assay, amplification of reference gene primers was used to estimate how many nucleated cells each sample contained. To quantify the absolute abundance of each unique TCRbeta CDR3 rearrangement, sequence reads were collapsed and filtered. For each sample, productive Simpson clonality was calculated as the square root of Simpson's diversity index over productive rearrangements. Held by TCRdb, this immuneACCESS table contains in-frame sequences only and omits some clones. Under half of the omission traces to an unresolved V gene where checked; the cause of the rest is unknown. The V and J calls and clone size come from that table; D and trimming were worked out from the DNA. Counted in this sample were over 130,000 clones; over 75% of them appeared once. The ten top clones hold under 3% of the sample.

V is cut by 3 bases and J by 4 bases, and the space between the germline ends is 8 bases. From the germline V gene (reference sequence), CDR1 is SGHKS and CDR2 is YYEKEE. From the cysteine up to the phenylalanine, the CDR3 has a length of 13 residues. CDR3 DNA is the only sequence kept; it has 39 bases, read in frame from the first base. Enrolling through a virtual design, the prospective study's participants ranged in age from roughly 18 to 89 years and lived across roughly 24 United States geographic areas. In the prospective study, cohorts were assigned on the basis of participant-reported clinical history obtained from a screening survey and a study questionnaire. Recovered participants in ImmuneRACE Cohort 3 were defined by two consecutive negative NP/OP PCR tests, clearance by a healthcare professional, or resolution of symptoms. Each participant in the prospective study had whole blood, serum and a nasopharyngeal or oropharyngeal swab collected by mobile phlebotomists. Prospective study participants could optionally give additional blood draws and questionnaires over a roughly 2-month period. Prospective study blood samples were shipped either frozen or at room temperature before DNA extraction.

About this clone: The target of this receptor is not known. It has no much larger one-base neighbor in the sample; base qualities were not kept.

The chain is made from TRBV5-5 and TRBJ2-1; TRBD2 is perhaps the D gene, given 5 matching bases. Specimen: PBMCs or T cells enriched from blood (not recorded which). This TCR derives from a woman between 50 and 59 years old who had recovered from COVID-19. The DNA sequence is TGTGCCAGCAGCTCGGACTTGTACAATGAGCAGTTCTTC. Translated, this gives CASSSDLYNEQFF.